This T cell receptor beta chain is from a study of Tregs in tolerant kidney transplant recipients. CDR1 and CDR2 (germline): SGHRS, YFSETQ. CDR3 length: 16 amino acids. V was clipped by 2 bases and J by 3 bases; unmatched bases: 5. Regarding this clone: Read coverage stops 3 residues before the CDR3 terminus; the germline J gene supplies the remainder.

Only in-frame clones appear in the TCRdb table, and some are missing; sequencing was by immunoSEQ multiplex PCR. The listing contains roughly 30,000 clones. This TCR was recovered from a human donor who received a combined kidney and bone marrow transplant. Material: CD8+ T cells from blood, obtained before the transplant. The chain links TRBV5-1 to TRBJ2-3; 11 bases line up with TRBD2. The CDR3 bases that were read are TGCGCCAGCAGCTTCACTAGCGGGAGTCGGACAGATACG. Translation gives CASSFTSGSRTDT. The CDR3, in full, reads CASSFTSGSRTDTQYF.